The 15 T cell receptor beta chains below all came from one sample that was sequenced in a study of technical replicates of blood from a few donors. Only in-frame clones appear in the TCRdb table, and some are missing; sequencing was by immunoSEQ multiplex PCR. The sample carries around 83,000 clones, roughly 94% recorded once. The sequenced sample consisted of T cells isolated from PBMCs. The receptors here all came from a human donor in good health.

The rearrangement joins TRBV11-2 to TRBJ2-7; TRBD1 is a possible D gene (6 bases). CDR1 and CDR2 from the germline V gene are SGHAT and FQNNGV. Trimming shortened V by 6 bases and J by 6 bases, and 15 bases separated the two germline ends. This CDR3 contains 13 residues. The CDR3 loop reads CASSFTGKGEQYF. The CDR3 nucleotides read TGTGCCAGCAGTTTTACAGGGAAGGGCGAGCAGTACTTC.

The V and J genes are TRBV6-1 and TRBJ1-5; 7 bases match TRBD1. Germline V lookup: CDR1 MNHNS, CDR2 SASEGT. V was pared by 2 bases and J by 1 base, with 11 bases of the junction left unmatched. The CDR3 consists of 18 residues. CDR3: CASSEIRTGPESNQPQHF. CDR3 nucleotide sequence: TGTGCCAGCAGTGAAATCAGGACAGGTCCTGAGAGCAATCAGCCCCAGCATTTT.

This chain connects TRBV27 to TRBJ2-1, with D unclear. The CDR3 is 16 amino acids. V lost 5 bases, J lost 7 bases, and 21 bases lay in between. The germline CDR1 and CDR2 sequences are MNHEY and SMNVEV (reference sequence). In nucleotides, the CDR3 is TGTGCCAGCAGTCCCTGGTGGGTAGGTGAGAGGAATGAGCAGTTCTTC. It translates to CASSPWWVGERNEQFF.

This clone has only one observation. The chain carries TRBV2 and TRBJ2-7, with D unclear. With 6 bases removed from V and 6 bases from J, the gap between germline ends came to 18 bases. CDR3 length: 14 amino acids. Looked up from germline, CDR1 is SNHLY and CDR2 is FYNNEI. The CDR3 sequence is CASREPLAVGEQYF. Written as DNA, the CDR3 is TGTGCCAGCAGGGAGCCCTTAGCAGTAGGCGAGCAGTACTTC.

The chain recombines TRBV28 with TRBJ1-1, with D possibly being TRBD1 (6 bases). This CDR3 is built from 15 residues. Germline assignment: CDR1 MDHEN and CDR2 SYDVKM. V was pared by 1 base and J by 1 base, with 10 bases between. The CDR3 region has the DNA TGTGCCAGCAGTTTATTTTCCAGGGGGAACACTGAAGCTTTCTTT. As protein: CASSLFSRGNTEAFF.

This rearrangement joins TRBV7-8 to TRBJ2-7, with 9 bases identical to TRBD1. Germline CDR1 is SGHVS and CDR2 is FQNEAQ. The CDR3 has 14 amino acids. The J segment lost 2 bases and the V segment lost 5 bases, leaving 4 bases of the junction unmatched. CDR3 protein: CASSPGTGTYEQYF. For the CDR3, the DNA is TGTGCCAGCAGCCCCGGGACAGGGACCTACGAGCAGTACTTC.

This clone appeared a single time. V and J are TRBV11-2 and TRBJ2-7, with TRBD1 as a possible D gene (5 bases). The V and J ends lost 1 base and 6 bases respectively, with 19 bases between them. Per the germline V gene, CDR1 is SGHAT and CDR2 is FQNNGV. The CDR3 is 16 residues long. The CDR3 DNA follows: TGTGCCAGCAGCTTAGTCGGACACGGGTCCTTTGGCGAGCAGTACTTC. It encodes CASSLVGHGSFGEQYF.

In DNA, the CDR3 is TGTGCCAGCAGTGAAGCAGGGGGTGGCAATCAGCCCCAGCATTTT. Translated, it gives CASSEAGGGNQPQHF. The rearrangement joins TRBV25-1 to TRBJ1-5; 7 positions agree with TRBD1. V was clipped by 2 bases and J by 2 bases; unmatched bases: 3. Germline CDR1 MGHDK, CDR2 SYGVNS. CDR3 size: 15 residues.

J is TRBJ1-1 and V is TRBV6-6; weak D call: TRBD1 (6 bases). Trimming removed 6 bases at V and 0 bases at J, with 11 bases between. The CDR3 runs 14 residues. Germline V gene sequence: CDR1 MNHNY, CDR2 SVGAGI (reference sequence). CDR3 region: CASSQGFLNTEAFF. The DNA of the CDR3 is TGTGCCAGCAGCCAGGGGTTCCTGAACACTGAAGCTTTCTTT.

The chain has TRBV10-2 and TRBJ2-7, with TRBD2 identical over 8 bases. Germline V CDR1 and CDR2: WSHSY, SAAADI. This CDR3 is built from 13 residues. V shed 8 bases and J 4 bases; nucleotides not matched to a gene: 7. In DNA form, the CDR3 reads TGCGCCAGCGGAGTAGCGGGGACTTACGAGCAGTACTTC. Its translation: CASGVAGTYEQYF.

V gene TRBV11-2 combines with J gene TRBJ1-3, with no clear D. This CDR3 spans 15 amino acids. Trimming took off 2 bases at V and 4 bases at J, with 12 bases between the two ends. Germline values: CDR1 SGHAT, CDR2 FQNNGV. CDR3 amino acids: CASSLSPSRGNTIYF. As DNA, the CDR3 is TGTGCCAGCAGCTTAAGCCCTTCAAGAGGAAACACCATATATTTT. The full variable domain, with the rest looked up from reference TRBV11-2 and TRBJ1-3, is EAGVAQSPRYKIIEKRQSVAFWCNPISGHATLYWYQQILGQGPKLLIQFQNNGVVDDSQLPKDRFSAERLKGVDSTLKIQPAKLEDSAVYLCASSLSPSRGNTIYFGEGSWLTVV.

This chain links TRBV29-1 with TRBJ2-1, with 10 positions matching TRBD2. V trimming: 7 bases; J trimming: 7 bases; junction bases outside the gene matches: 7. The germline CDR1 and CDR2 sequences are SQVTM and ANQGSEA. The CDR3 length is 13 residues. The CDR3 DNA is TGCAGCGCCGGGACTAGCGAGAGGAATGAGCAGTTCTTC. It codes for CSAGTSERNEQFF.

J is TRBJ1-4 and V is TRBV30; D remains unclear. CDR3 length equals 15 residues. CDR1 GTSNPN and CDR2 SVGIG come from the germline V gene (reference sequence). V gave up 0 bases and J gave up 5 bases, with 13 bases separating them. The DNA for the CDR3 is TGTGCCTGGAGTGTACGCAGGCCCTCAAATGAAAAACTGTTTTTT. Protein sequence: CAWSVRRPSNEKLFF.

This clone was seen a few times. The chain employs TRBV29-1 and TRBJ1-2, with 7 bases matching TRBD1. This CDR3 comprises 11 residues. Germline V gives CDR1 SQVTM, CDR2 ANQGSEA. J gave up 6 bases and V 7 bases, and 5 bases lay outside the gene matches. CDR3 sequence (DNA): TGCAGCGGAGGGGGCCCCCATGGCTACACCTTC. Translated, it gives CSGGGPHGYTF.

The V and J genes are TRBV28 and TRBJ1-5; TRBD1 matches 9 bases. The CDR3 length is 16 residues. J lost 5 bases, V lost 1 base, and 6 bases had no gene match. Germline loops: CDR1 MDHEN, CDR2 SYDVKM. CDR3 coding DNA: TGTGCCAGCAGTTTATCGCTGGACAGGGGTTATCAGCCCCAGCATTTT. Its translation: CASSLSLDRGYQPQHF. The variable domain in full, completed from reference TRBV28 and TRBJ1-5, reads DVKVTQSSRYLVKRTGEKVFLECVQDMDHENMFWYRQDPGLGLRLIYFSYDVKMKEKGDIPEGYSVSREKKERFSLILESASTNQTSMYLCASSLSLDRGYQPQHFGDGTRLSIL.